This T cell receptor beta chain was captured in a study of T cell changes during pregnancy in multiple sclerosis. Sequencing used immunoSEQ multiplex PCR; TCRdb keeps in-frame clones, though not all of them. The sample holds about 50,000 clones, about 90% seen once. This clone was counted once. The CDR3 sequence is 14 residues long. Trimming shortened V by 4 bases and J by 3 bases, and 13 bases separated the two germline ends. Per germline, CDR1 LNHDA and CDR2 SQIVND (reference sequence). Sequencing used CD4+ T cells from peripheral blood mononuclear cells, obtained in the second trimester of pregnancy. The gene calls are TRBV19 and TRBJ2-7; D gene ambiguous. This sequence was found in a female donor with multiple sclerosis, enrolled in a pregnancy study. The CDR3 DNA reads TGTGCCAGTAGTAGGAGCTCAAACTACTACGAGCAGTACTTC. This gives the protein CASSRSSNYYEQYF.